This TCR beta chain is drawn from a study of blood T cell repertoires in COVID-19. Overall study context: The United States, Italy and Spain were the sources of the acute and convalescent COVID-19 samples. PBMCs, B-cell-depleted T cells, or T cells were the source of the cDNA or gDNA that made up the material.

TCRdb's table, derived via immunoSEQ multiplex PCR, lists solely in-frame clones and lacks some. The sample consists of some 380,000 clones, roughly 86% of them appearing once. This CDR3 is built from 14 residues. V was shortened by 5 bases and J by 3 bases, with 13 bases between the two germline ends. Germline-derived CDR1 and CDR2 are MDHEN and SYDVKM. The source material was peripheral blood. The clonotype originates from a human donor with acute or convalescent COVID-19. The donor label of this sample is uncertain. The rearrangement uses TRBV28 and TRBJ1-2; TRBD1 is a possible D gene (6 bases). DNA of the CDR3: TGTGCCAGCAGTACAGGGTTGAGCCACTATGGCTACACCTTC. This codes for CASSTGLSHYGYTF.